The 28 T cell receptor beta chains reported below all come from one sample, sequenced in a study of early T cells in non-severe SARS-CoV-2 infection. A single record per CDR3 protein comes from TCRdb applying MiXCR to the 5' RACE reads. This repertoire shows tens of thousands of distinct CDR3 sequences, approximately 12% found once; its top ten account for approximately 4.7%. The source material was whole blood. The origin of the receptors is an adult who was a healthcare worker with PCR-confirmed SARS-CoV-2 infection or an uninfected control (not recorded which).

This clonotype has only a few counts. CDR3 DNA sequence: TGCGCCAGCAGCCAGGGGACAGATCCTAACATTCAGTACTTC. This gives the protein CASSQGTDPNIQYF. The V and J genes are TRBV5-1 and TRBJ2-4; TRBD1 aligns across 7 bases. Germline assignment: CDR1 SGHRS and CDR2 YFSETQ. The CDR3 totals 14 residues. V lost 4 bases and J lost 7; bases outside the gene matches: 8. The complete variable domain, with remaining parts taken from reference TRBV5-1 and TRBJ2-4, reads KAGVTQTPRYLIKTRGQQVTLSCSPISGHRSVSWYQQTPGQGLQFLFEYFSETQRNKGNFPGRFSGRQFSNSRSEMNVSTLELGDSALYLCASSQGTDPNIQYFGAGTRLSVL.

This clonotype has more than one count but fewer than ten. The CDR3 carries no conserved terminal phenylalanine or tryptophan, so it likely arises from a read error. The chain is built from TRBV4-2 and TRBJ2-5; 10 bases align to TRBD2. V gave up 4 bases and J gave up 11 bases; unmatched junction bases: 7. Looked up from germline, CDR1 is LGHNA and CDR2 is YNFKEQ. The CDR3 spans 13 residues. CDR3 sequence reads: CASSPASGGAQYS. In DNA form, the CDR3 reads TGTGCCAGCAGCCCCGCTAGCGGGGGCGCACAGTACTCC.

In its sample, this clonotype was seen many times. This chain connects TRBV6-1 to TRBJ2-7, with 12 bases aligning to TRBD2. The germline CDR1 and CDR2 sequences are MNHNS and SASEGT. V was clipped by 5 bases and J by 3 bases; unmatched bases: 5. The CDR3 runs 15 residues. The CDR3 spells CASSTTSGGIYEQYF. DNA for the CDR3: TGTGCCAGCAGTACAACTAGCGGGGGGATCTACGAGCAGTACTTC.

This clonotype was observed many times. One junction end does not reproduce the germline sequence, and a read error may be involved. The chain carries TRBV29-1 and TRBJ1-1; TRBD1 might be the D (5 bases). The CDR3 covers 8 residues. Germline CDR1 and CDR2: SQVTM and ANQGSEA. The CDR3 loop is CSVGTAYF. In DNA form, the CDR3 reads TGCAGCGTCGGGACCGCATACTTT.

The chain employs TRBV29-1 and TRBJ1-2, with 7 bases aligning to TRBD1. With V trimmed by 3 bases and J by 4 bases, 2 bases remained unmatched. The germline V gene encodes CDR1 SQVTM and CDR2 ANQGSEA. The CDR3 length is 12 residues. In nucleotides, the CDR3 is TGCAGCGTTGACAGACAGGGCTATGGCTACACCTTC. Translating gives CSVDRQGYGYTF.

In its sample, this clonotype was seen many times. V is TRBV7-6 and J is TRBJ2-7, with 13 bases identical to TRBD2. Germline V lookup: CDR1 SGHVS, CDR2 FNYEAQ. Trimming took 4 bases from V and 4 from J; bases not matched to a gene: 4. This CDR3 spans 15 amino acids. The DNA of the CDR3 is TGTGCCAGCAGCTACGGGACTAGCGGGGTTTACGAGCAGTACTTC. Its translation is CASSYGTSGVYEQYF.

This clonotype was recorded at least ten times. The rearrangement uses TRBV9 and TRBJ2-2; possibly TRBD2 for D (5 bases). Germline-derived CDR1 and CDR2 are SGDLS and YYNGEE. The CDR3 spans 13 residues. The V end lost 0 bases, the J end lost 6 bases, and 6 bases lay between the germline ends. CDR3 in amino acids: CASSVGGAGELFF. The DNA for the CDR3 is TGTGCCAGCAGCGTAGGGGGAGCCGGGGAGCTGTTTTTT.

This clonotype was seen repeatedly, ten times or more. This chain connects TRBV29-1 to TRBJ1-1; no definite D call. The CDR3 length is 13 residues. Germline assignment: CDR1 SQVTM and CDR2 ANQGSEA. As DNA, the CDR3 is TGCAGTGTCGGGTCATTCTATAACACTGAAGCTTTCTTT. Residues: CSVGSFYNTEAFF.

Ten or more counts support this clonotype. The chain's CDR3 is CSAWGTETQYF. The CDR3, as DNA: TGCAGTGCGTGGGGGACAGAGACCCAGTACTTC. The chain joins TRBV20-1 to TRBJ2-5; either TRBD1 or TRBD2 may fit D (5 bases each). Germline loops: CDR1 DFQATT, CDR2 SNEGSKA (reference sequence). This CDR3 spans 11 amino acids. The V and J ends lost 6 bases and 4 bases respectively, with 9 bases between them.

This clonotype was counted at least ten times. The chain uses TRBV7-9 and TRBJ1-5, with TRBD1 matching over 9 bases. The CDR3 is 14 amino acids. From germline, CDR1 is SEHNR and CDR2 FQNEAQ (reference sequence). V lost 5 bases and J lost 6; bases outside the gene matches: 5. Written as DNA, the CDR3 is TGTGCCAGCAGCCTGGGGACAGGGCCTCAGCCCCAGCATTTT. The encoded protein is CASSLGTGPQPQHF.

The chain employs TRBV18 and TRBJ1-1; perhaps TRBD1 as D (5 bases). The ends were cut back, 2 bases at V and 7 bases at J, with 8 bases in the middle. Per the germline V gene, CDR1 is KGHSH and CDR2 is LQKENI. The CDR3 runs to 12 residues. The CDR3 region is CASSPTQGEAFF. For the CDR3, the DNA is TGTGCCAGCTCACCAACTCAGGGTGAAGCTTTCTTT. Filled out from reference TRBV18 and TRBJ1-1, the complete variable domain reads NAGVMQNPRHLVRRRGQEARLRCSPMKGHSHVYWYRQLPEEGLKFMVYLQKENIIDESGMPKERFSAEFPKEGPSILRIQQVVRGDSAAYFCASSPTQGEAFFGQGTRLTVV.

The V and J genes are TRBV5-1 and TRBJ1-1, with 8 bases that match TRBD1. Trimming removed 6 bases from V and 5 bases from J; junction bases left unmatched: 15. Germline CDR1 and CDR2: SGHRS and YFSETQ. This CDR3 spans 16 amino acids. The chain's CDR3 is CASKVSGGGIVTEAFF. The CDR3, as DNA: TGCGCCAGCAAGGTGTCAGGGGGCGGGATAGTAACTGAAGCTTTCTTT.

In its sample, this clonotype was seen many times. The genes are TRBV19 and TRBJ1-5; 7 bases map to TRBD1. CDR3 length: 13 amino acids. Germline loops: CDR1 LNHDA, CDR2 SQIVND (reference sequence). The trim removed 10 bases at V and 4 bases at J, leaving 7 bases unmatched. CDR3 region: CATEGQLNQPQHF. DNA for the CDR3: TGTGCCACCGAGGGACAGCTAAATCAGCCCCAGCATTTT.

This CDR3 reads CASRPGLGDTQYF. The CDR3 bases are TGTGCCAGCAGACCCGGCCTCGGGGATACGCAGTATTTT. The rearrangement joins TRBV5-4 to TRBJ2-3; no definite D call. Germline-derived CDR1 and CDR2 are SGHNT and YYREEE (reference sequence). V lost 5 bases, J lost 6 bases, and 13 bases lay in between. This CDR3 has 13 amino acids. Together with reference TRBV5-4 and TRBJ2-3, the CDR3 gives the full variable domain: ETGVTQSPTHLIKTRGQQVTLRCSSQSGHNTVSWYQQALGQGPQFIFQYYREEENGRGNFPPRFSGLQFPNYSSELNVNALELDDSALYLCASRPGLGDTQYFGPGTRLTVL.

This clonotype was seen ten or more times. This chain links TRBV3-1 with TRBJ1-1; a weak D match, TRBD1 (6 bases). The CDR3 sequence is 15 residues long. Germline V gene sequence: CDR1 LGHDT, CDR2 YNNKEL (reference sequence). Between the trimmed V and J ends, which lost 0 bases and 1 base, there was a span of 9 bases. CDR3 coding DNA: TGTGCCAGCAGCCAAGATCCGGGGGCGAACACTGAAGCTTTCTTT. This sequence encodes CASSQDPGANTEAFF. Drawing the rest from reference TRBV3-1 and TRBJ1-1, the complete variable domain is DTAVSQTPKYLVTQMGNDKSIKCEQNLGHDTMYWYKQDSKKFLKIMFSYNNKELIINETVPNRFSPKSPDKAHLNLHINSLELGDSAVYFCASSQDPGANTEAFFGQGTRLTVV.

The chain recombines TRBV2 with TRBJ1-1; D call uncertain. Trimming pared 10 bases from V and 2 bases from J, leaving 8 bases between. The germline CDR1 and CDR2 sequences are SNHLY and FYNNEI. CDR3 length equals 11 residues. CDR3 coding DNA: TGTGCCACCCCATTCAACACTGAAGCTTTCTTT. Translating it yields CATPFNTEAFF.

This clonotype was seen at least ten times. The chain has TRBV6-2 or TRBV6-3 and TRBJ2-7, with 8 bases identical to TRBD1. V lost 5 bases, J lost 13 bases, and 7 bases stayed unmatched. Germline V lookup: CDR1 MNHEY, CDR2 SVGEGT. CDR3 length: 11 residues. In DNA, the CDR3 is TGTGCCAGCAGTGACGGCGGGACAGGATACTTC. This gives the protein CASSDGGTGYF.

This clonotype was picked up a small number of times. The chain uses TRBV2 and TRBJ2-7; either TRBD1 or TRBD2 may fit D (5 bases each). CDR3 length: 14 amino acids. V dropped 0 bases and J dropped 5 bases, with 11 bases sitting between them. CDR1 and CDR2 (germline): SNHLY, FYNNEI. The CDR3 nucleotides are TGTGCCAGCAGTGAAGCTCCCGGGGCCCACGAGCAGTACTTC. Translated, it gives CASSEAPGAHEQYF.

By its share, this clonotype is medium-sized. The gene calls are TRBV9 and TRBJ2-5; 10 bases line up with TRBD1. V shed 4 bases and J 2 bases; nucleotides not matched to a gene: 8. The CDR3 is 16 amino acids. Germline V CDR1 and CDR2: SGDLS, YYNGEE. This CDR3 is CASSPTGGTLQETQYF. The CDR3 DNA follows: TGTGCCAGCAGCCCGACAGGGGGCACCTTACAAGAGACCCAGTACTTC.

The chain joins TRBV20-1 to TRBJ2-5, with 7 bases identical to TRBD2. The CDR3 is made up of 14 amino acids. From germline, CDR1 is DFQATT and CDR2 SNEGSKA (reference sequence). J lost 5 bases, V lost 3 bases, and 9 bases had no gene match. As DNA, the CDR3 is TGCAGTGCTAGTTCCGCGGGGGTTACGGAGACCCAGTACTTC. Protein product: CSASSAGVTETQYF.

The chain is built from TRBV29-1 and TRBJ1-2; TRBD1 aligns across 10 bases. CDR3 length: 14 residues. V lost 5 bases, J lost 7 bases, and 10 bases stayed unmatched. The germline CDR1 and CDR2 sequences are SQVTM and ANQGSEA. CDR3 sequence (DNA): TGCAGCGTTTACCGCCGGACAGGGGGAAGTGGCTACACCTTC. This translates into CSVYRRTGGSGYTF.

Ten or more counts support this clonotype. The rearrangement joins TRBV27 to TRBJ2-5; 9 bases match TRBD1. Germline V gene sequence: CDR1 MNHEY, CDR2 SMNVEV (reference sequence). The CDR3 totals 15 residues. Trimming removed 5 bases from V and 4 bases from J; junction bases left unmatched: 8. CDR3 sequence reads: CASSPDWTGAETQYF. CDR3 bases: TGTGCCAGCAGTCCGGACTGGACAGGGGCAGAGACCCAGTACTTC.

This clonotype was counted many times. The chain employs TRBV19 and TRBJ2-7, with D unresolved. The V gene lost 0 bases and the J gene lost 2 bases, with 5 bases spanning the gap. The germline CDR1 and CDR2 sequences are LNHDA and SQIVND (reference sequence). The CDR3 consists of 13 residues. Here the CDR3 reads CASSIDHTYEQYF. The CDR3 region has the DNA TGTGCCAGTAGTATAGATCACACCTACGAGCAGTACTTC.

The table lists this clonotype with a few counts. J is TRBJ1-2 and V is TRBV7-2; D is undetermined. V shed 1 base and J shed 0 bases, with 6 bases lying between them. CDR3 size: 14 residues. Germline CDR1 and CDR2: SGHTA and FQGNSA. This chain's CDR3 is CASSLVATNYGYTF. The DNA for the CDR3 is TGTGCCAGCAGCTTAGTGGCGACTAACTATGGCTACACCTTC.

In the case of this clonotype: A read error may be the cause here, since a much bigger clone is one base away. J is TRBJ1-5 and V is TRBV3-1; D is uncertain. Per germline, CDR1 LGHDT and CDR2 YNNKEL (reference sequence). The length of the CDR3 is 14 residues. Trimming stripped 10 bases from V and 5 bases from J, with 18 bases between. CDR3 in amino acids: CANRNGGFDQPQHF. CDR3 nucleotides: TGTGCCAACAGAAACGGAGGGTTTGATCAGCCCCAGCATTTT.

This clonotype was seen ten or more times. CDR3 sequence reads: CASSPMGNTIYF. CDR3 DNA: TGTGCCAGCAGCCCCATGGGAAACACCATATATTTT. The V call is TRBV12-3 or TRBV12-4, the J call TRBJ1-3; no clear D gene. Trimming took 6 bases from V and 4 from J, leaving 7 bases between them. There are 12 residues in the CDR3.

This clonotype was recorded a few times. The V call is TRBV12-3 or TRBV12-4, the J call TRBJ2-5, with D perhaps being TRBD1 or TRBD2 (5 bases each). The CDR3 sequence is 13 residues long. V shed 6 bases and J shed 0 bases, with 8 bases lying between them. The CDR3 DNA reads TGTGCCAGCAGAGGGACGGACCAAGAGACCCAGTACTTC. Translated: CASRGTDQETQYF.

The chain links TRBV5-6 to TRBJ2-7; 9 bases are a match to TRBD2. This CDR3 spans 14 amino acids. Germline-derived CDR1 and CDR2 are SGHDT and YYEEEE. V shed 2 bases and J 2 bases; nucleotides not matched to a gene: 2. This chain's CDR3 is CASSFGLATYEQYF. The CDR3 DNA is TGTGCCAGCAGCTTCGGACTAGCGACCTACGAGCAGTACTTC.